A single sample is the source of the 27 T cell receptor beta chains below, sequenced in a study of regulatory T cells in long-lasting Graves disease. Building of the TCR beta libraries involved iRepertoire HTBI primers and Arm-PCR of CDR3 regions. In TCRdb, the multiplex PCR reads were re-called with MiXCR into one record per CDR3 protein. The sample records about half a million distinct CDR3 sequences, 9.5% to 15% being singletons. Time point denoted: newly diagnosed GD, antithyroid drugs for less than 3 months. PBMC RNA was the source of the TCR library. The sample was also reused in another study, on T cells in Graves' hyperthyroidism and ophthalmopathy.

Sequencing was performed on peripheral blood mononuclear cells (PBMCs), taken at new diagnosis, from a patient treated with antithyroid drugs. The receptors originated from a woman aged 30 to 39 with Graves disease.

The V call is TRBV6-1, the J call TRBJ1-5, with D uncertain. The CDR3 loop spans 17 amino acids. The V and J ends lost 6 bases and 4 bases respectively, with 22 bases between them. From germline, CDR1 is MNHNS and CDR2 SASEGT. This CDR3 reads CASRKGFLRAGNQPQHF. In DNA form, the CDR3 reads TGTGCCAGCAGGAAGGGCTTTTTGAGGGCAGGTAATCAGCCCCAGCATTTT.

In this sample, this clonotype turned up many times. This chain connects TRBV10-3 to TRBJ2-7; 8 nucleotides agree with TRBD1. The V gene's germline CDR1 is ENHRY and CDR2 SYGVKD. There are 12 residues in the CDR3. Germline trimming cut 10 bases from V and 11 bases from J; bases unmatched to any gene: 13. CDR3 nucleotide sequence: TGTGCCAGTCAGACGAGACAGGGGCAGAAGTACTTC. It encodes CASQTRQGQKYF.

In this sample, this clonotype turned up many times. CDR3 nucleotides: TGTGCCAGCAGCCCCCCGGTTAGCGGAGGTGGAAATGAGCAGTTCTTC. It encodes CASSPPVSGGGNEQFF. The chain joins TRBV7-9 to TRBJ2-1; D possibly corresponds to TRBD2 (6 bases). Between the trimmed V and J ends, which lost 5 bases and 7 bases, there was a span of 21 bases. The CDR3 is 16 amino acids. The germline V gene encodes CDR1 SEHNR and CDR2 FQNEAQ (reference sequence).

This clonotype was found many times. This chain uses TRBV12-3 or TRBV12-4 with TRBJ1-1; tentatively, D is TRBD1 (6 bases). The CDR3 has 14 residues. Trimming shortened V by 6 bases and J by 0 bases, and 11 bases separated the two germline ends. CDR3 loop: CASREGQLNTEAFF. CDR3 sequence (DNA): TGTGCCAGCAGGGAAGGACAGTTGAACACTGAAGCTTTCTTT.

This chain uses TRBV20-1 with TRBJ2-7; perhaps TRBD2 as D (6 bases). V gave up 3 bases and J gave up 0 bases, with 18 bases separating them. The CDR3 contains 16 residues. CDR1 is DFQATT, CDR2 SNEGSKA, per germline (reference sequence). The CDR3 sequence: CSARVWGEVSSYEQYF. The CDR3 nucleotides read TGCAGTGCTAGGGTCTGGGGGGAGGTGAGCTCCTACGAGCAGTACTTC.

On this clonotype itself: A read error is possible here, since a much larger clone lies one base away. The chain joins TRBV7-9 to TRBJ2-1; D is ambiguous. There are 16 residues in the CDR3. Germline V lookup: CDR1 SEHNR, CDR2 FQNEAQ (reference sequence). The CDR3 sequence is CARSSRTEPTYNEQFF. The CDR3 DNA reads as TGTGCCAGAAGCTCGCGGACGGAACCCACCTACAATGAGCAGTTCTTC.

This clonotype was observed many times. V usage is TRBV7-8 and J usage is TRBJ2-3; 8 nucleotides line up with TRBD1. The CDR3 length is 17 residues. The ends lost 2 bases at V and 4 bases at J; junction bases unmatched: 11. CDR1 and CDR2 from the germline V gene are SGHVS and FQNEAQ. The CDR3 here is CASSLFQGALSADTQYF. For the CDR3, the DNA is TGTGCCAGCAGCTTATTCCAGGGGGCGTTGTCAGCAGATACGCAGTATTTT.

This clonotype was counted many times. V gene TRBV11-3 combines with J gene TRBJ2-2; 9 bases are a match to TRBD1. The trim removed 5 bases at V and 5 bases at J, leaving 6 bases unmatched. Germline V gene sequence: CDR1 SGHNT, CDR2 YENEEA. The CDR3 has 15 residues. CDR3 nucleotide sequence: TGTGCCAGCAGCCCTGGACAGGGGCGGACCGGGGAGCTGTTTTTT. Amino acids: CASSPGQGRTGELFF.

In this sample, this clonotype turned up many times. The chain uses TRBV10-1 and TRBJ1-4; D call uncertain. The CDR3 runs to 13 residues. CDR1 is WNHNN, CDR2 SYGVQD, per germline (reference sequence). V lost 8 bases and J lost 2, with 9 bases in between. Written as DNA, the CDR3 is TGCGCCAGCCAAAGGACGACTAATGAAAAACTGTTTTTT. This gives the protein CASQRTTNEKLFF.

This clonotype was detected ten times or more. The chain uses TRBV6-1 and TRBJ1-1; a weak D match, TRBD1 (5 bases). CDR3 size: 15 residues. The germline CDR1 and CDR2 sequences are MNHNS and SASEGT. V lost 6 bases, J lost 3 bases, and 17 bases lay in between. CDR3 sequence: CASSLRRGFYTEAFF. The CDR3 DNA reads TGTGCCAGCAGCTTACGAAGGGGCTTCTACACTGAAGCTTTCTTT.

The sample holds many counts of this clonotype. This sequence joins TRBV11-3 and TRBJ2-3, with D maybe TRBD2 (6 bases). This CDR3 has 16 amino acids. Trimming removed 1 base at V and 6 bases at J, with 17 bases between. Germline lookup yields CDR1 SGHNT and CDR2 YENEEA. CDR3 region: CASSLVPGWDLDTQYF. DNA for the CDR3: TGTGCCAGCAGCTTAGTTCCGGGATGGGACTTGGATACGCAGTATTTT.

This chain uses TRBV7-3 with TRBJ2-1, with 7 bases matching TRBD1. The CDR3 contains 18 residues. CDR1 is SGHTA and CDR2 is FQGTGA in the germline V gene. After removal of 1 base from V and 4 bases from J, the junction contained 13 bases not matched to a gene. CDR3 region: CASSLRDKVGTEYNEQFF. The CDR3 nucleotides read TGTGCCAGCAGCTTAAGGGATAAGGTCGGGACAGAGTACAATGAGCAGTTCTTC.

This clonotype was counted a few times. The V call is TRBV12-3 or TRBV12-4, the J call TRBJ1-5, with 8 bases identical to TRBD1. The CDR3 totals 15 residues. V lost 2 bases, J lost 5 bases, and 5 bases stayed unmatched. The CDR3 is CASSLSGQVDQPQHF. DNA for the CDR3: TGTGCCAGCAGTTTATCGGGACAGGTCGATCAGCCCCAGCATTTT.

J is TRBJ1-1 and V is TRBV19, with no clear D. The ends were cut back, 0 bases at V and 4 bases at J, with 15 bases in the middle. CDR3 length: 16 amino acids. Germline lookup yields CDR1 LNHDA and CDR2 SQIVND (reference sequence). Here the CDR3 DNA reads TGTGCCAGTAGTATAGACTCCCCAGTCCCGATCACTGAAGCTTTCTTT. It codes for CASSIDSPVPITEAFF.

This clonotype was seen many times. The genes are TRBV19 and TRBJ2-5; TRBD2 aligns across 10 bases. The J segment lost 5 bases and the V segment lost 5 bases, leaving 5 bases of the junction unmatched. This CDR3 has 14 amino acids. In germline, CDR1 is LNHDA, CDR2 SQIVND (reference sequence). The CDR3 DNA follows: TGTGCCAGTAGTGAAGCGGGAGGGTTGGAGACCCAGTACTTC. It codes for CASSEAGGLETQYF.

A few counts support this clonotype. The chain recombines TRBV25-1 with TRBJ2-1; D not resolved. V was cut by 2 bases and J by 7 bases, with 12 bases left in between. CDR1 MGHDK and CDR2 SYGVNS come from the germline V gene. The CDR3 extends over 14 amino acids. The CDR3 is CASSEGSVGNEQFF. DNA of the CDR3: TGTGCCAGCAGTGAAGGCTCCGTGGGGAATGAGCAGTTCTTC.

This clonotype was seen ten or more times. This chain links TRBV7-9 with TRBJ2-7; D is uncertain. CDR1 is SEHNR, CDR2 FQNEAQ, per germline (reference sequence). CDR3 size: 15 residues. The V end lost 4 bases, the J end lost 0 bases, and 13 bases lay between the germline ends. CDR3 nucleotide sequence: TGTGCCAGCAGCTCCTTCGACAAGTACTCCTACGAGCAGTACTTC. It specifies CASSSFDKYSYEQYF.

This clonotype was counted at least ten times. This rearrangement joins TRBV30 to TRBJ1-1, with TRBD1 as a possible D gene (6 bases). CDR1 is GTSNPN, CDR2 SVGIG, per germline (reference sequence). With 0 bases removed from V and 1 base from J, the gap between germline ends came to 12 bases. The CDR3 contains 15 residues. The CDR3 DNA reads TGTGCCTGGAGTGTACGGTGGGGGCGGAACACTGAAGCTTTCTTT. This encodes CAWSVRWGRNTEAFF. Full variable domain (missing parts from reference TRBV30 and TRBJ1-1): SQTIHQWPATLVQPVGSPLSLECTVEGTSNPNLYWYRQAAGRGLQLLFYSVGIGQISSEVPQNLSASRPQDRQFILSSKKLLLSDSGFYLCAWSVRWGRNTEAFFGQGTRLTVV.

In regard to this clonotype: A much more abundant neighbour one base away suggests this may be a read error. V and J are TRBV7-3 and TRBJ2-1, with 8 positions matching TRBD1. CDR3 size: 16 residues. Germline-derived CDR1 and CDR2 are SGHTA and FQGTGA. The DNA of the CDR3 is TGTGCCAACAGCTTAACGTGGGGACAGGCCATCAATGAGCAGTTCTTC. Its protein product is CANSLTWGQAINEQFF.

This clonotype was counted ten times or more. The chain is built from TRBV7-9 and TRBJ2-7, with D possibly being TRBD2 (6 bases). The CDR3 runs 14 residues. V gave up 5 bases and J gave up 5 bases, with 16 bases separating them. Germline-derived CDR1 and CDR2 are SEHNR and FQNEAQ (reference sequence). The CDR3 loop is CASSPMAGNHEQYF. The CDR3 DNA is TGTGCCAGCAGCCCAATGGCGGGAAATCACGAGCAGTACTTC.

This clonotype was seen ten or more times. The chain has TRBV2 and TRBJ2-2; 8 bases are shared with TRBD1. V gave up 4 bases and J gave up 6 bases; unmatched junction bases: 4. CDR1 is SNHLY and CDR2 is FYNNEI in the germline V gene. The length of the CDR3 is 14 residues. Here the CDR3 reads CASSAYRGSGELFF. The CDR3 DNA reads as TGTGCCAGCAGTGCATACAGGGGGTCCGGGGAGCTGTTTTTT.

This clonotype was observed at least ten times. This sequence joins TRBV11-2 and TRBJ2-7, with TRBD1 matching over 7 bases. Losses at the gene ends were 6 bases for V and 3 bases for J; bases not matched to a gene: 11. This CDR3 is 15 amino acids long. CDR1 and CDR2 from the germline V gene are SGHAT and FQNNGV. CDR3 nucleotide sequence: TGTGCCAGCAGTTCTCTGACAGGGTCCGTCTACGAGCAGTACTTC. Residues: CASSSLTGSVYEQYF.

This clonotype occurred a few times. The V gene is TRBV20-1, the J gene TRBJ2-5; D might be TRBD1 or TRBD2, each matching 5 bases. This CDR3 has 12 amino acids. The V gene lost 6 bases and the J gene lost 3 bases, with 11 bases spanning the gap. Germline CDR1 reads DFQATT; CDR2 reads SNEGSKA (reference sequence). The chain's CDR3 is CSATGAKETQYF. The CDR3 DNA reads as TGCAGTGCGACCGGGGCAAAAGAGACCCAGTACTTC.

This clonotype was seen many times. The chain joins TRBV20-1 to TRBJ1-1, with 7 bases lining up with TRBD1. Germline CDR1 is DFQATT and CDR2 is SNEGSKA (reference sequence). This CDR3 region has 14 residues. Trimming cost V 6 bases and J 0 bases; bases outside gene matches: 7. The DNA for the CDR3 is TGCAGTGCCCTAGACAGGGCATTGAACACTGAAGCTTTCTTT. Protein: CSALDRALNTEAFF.

The chain uses TRBV7-3 and TRBJ2-2; D remains ambiguous. Trimming pared 1 base from V and 4 bases from J, leaving 10 bases between. The germline V gene has CDR1 SGHTA and CDR2 FQGTGA. The CDR3 consists of 15 residues. The CDR3, as DNA: TGTGCCAGCAGCTTAAGCTACCAAGGCACCGGGGAGCTGTTTTTT. It codes for CASSLSYQGTGELFF.

This clonotype turned up a few times. V and J are TRBV14 and TRBJ2-7; D remains ambiguous. CDR3 size: 13 residues. V dropped 3 bases and J dropped 0 bases, with 6 bases sitting between them. In germline, CDR1 is SGHDN, CDR2 FVKESK. The CDR3 region is CASSQENSYEQYF. In DNA form, the CDR3 reads TGTGCCAGCAGCCAGGAAAACTCCTACGAGCAGTACTTC.

This clonotype was observed at least ten times. The CDR3 region is CASSQGQGGDREAFF. DNA of the CDR3: TGTGCCAGCAGCCAAGGGCAGGGAGGGGATCGTGAAGCTTTCTTT. This chain links TRBV3-1 with TRBJ1-1; D is possibly TRBD1 (5 bases). Germline V lookup: CDR1 LGHDT, CDR2 YNNKEL (reference sequence). The V end was cut by 1 base, the J end by 7 bases, with 16 bases between. This CDR3 has 15 residues. The variable domain in full, completed from reference TRBV3-1 and TRBJ1-1, reads DTAVSQTPKYLVTQMGNDKSIKCEQNLGHDTMYWYKQDSKKFLKIMFSYNNKELIINETVPNRFSPKSPDKAHLNLHINSLELGDSAVYFCASSQGQGGDREAFFGQGTRLTVV.